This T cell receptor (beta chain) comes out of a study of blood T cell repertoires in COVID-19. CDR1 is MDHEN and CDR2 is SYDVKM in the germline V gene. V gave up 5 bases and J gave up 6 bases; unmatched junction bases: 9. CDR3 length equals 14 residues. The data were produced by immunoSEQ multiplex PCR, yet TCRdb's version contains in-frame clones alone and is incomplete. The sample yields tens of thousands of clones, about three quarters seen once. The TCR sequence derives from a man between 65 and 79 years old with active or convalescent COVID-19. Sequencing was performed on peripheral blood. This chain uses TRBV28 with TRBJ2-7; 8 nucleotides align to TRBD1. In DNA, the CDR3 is TGTGCCAGCAGTCCCTCCGGGACAGGCCTCGAGCAGTACTTC. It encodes CASSPSGTGLEQYF.